One and the same sample provided the 25 T cell receptor beta chains below, sequenced in a study of response to subunit inactivated influenza vaccine. TCRdb reprocessed the RT-PCR reads with MiXCR, giving one entry per CDR3 protein. The table shows 650,000 to 700,000 distinct CDR3 sequences, with approximately 15% occurring only once. The starting material was PBMCs from blood, obtained about 11 days after vaccination. Receptors were obtained from a middle-aged man who received an inactivated influenza vaccine.

This chain connects TRBV29-1 to TRBJ2-1; 8 bases agree with TRBD1. V dropped 7 bases and J dropped 6; count of bases not matched to a gene: 8. This CDR3 comprises 13 residues. Germline CDR1 reads SQVTM; CDR2 reads ANQGSEA. CDR3 nucleotide sequence: TGCAGCGCAGGGACAGGTGCGGGCAATGAGCAGTTCTTC. Translation gives CSAGTGAGNEQFF.

This chain links TRBV10-3 with TRBJ1-3; tentative D call: TRBD1 (6 bases). The CDR3 is 15 amino acids. The germline CDR1 and CDR2 sequences are ENHRY and SYGVKD. V lost 5 bases to trimming and J lost 3 bases, with 14 bases between them. The CDR3 DNA sequence: TGTGCCATCAGTAAAAAACAGGGTATTGGAAACACCATATATTTT. This sequence encodes CAISKKQGIGNTIYF.

This sequence joins TRBV7-9 and TRBJ2-7; weak D call: TRBD1 (7 bases). CDR1 is SEHNR, CDR2 FQNEAQ, per germline (reference sequence). The CDR3 totals 15 residues. V was clipped by 4 bases and J by 2 bases, with 15 bases between them. CDR3 bases: TGTGCCAGCAGCTCCGCAGGGGGGTCCCCCTACGAGCAGTACTTC. Its translation is CASSSAGGSPYEQYF.

This rearrangement joins TRBV5-1 to TRBJ2-7; D gene unclear. Germline V lookup: CDR1 SGHRS, CDR2 YFSETQ. The CDR3 length is 13 residues. V was clipped by 0 bases and J by 6 bases, with 10 bases between them. The CDR3 spells CASSLESPSEQYF. The DNA for the CDR3 is TGCGCCAGCAGCTTGGAGTCCCCAAGCGAGCAGTACTTC. The whole variable domain, remainder taken from reference TRBV5-1 and TRBJ2-7, is KAGVTQTPRYLIKTRGQQVTLSCSPISGHRSVSWYQQTPGQGLQFLFEYFSETQRNKGNFPGRFSGRQFSNSRSEMNVSTLELGDSALYLCASSLESPSEQYFGPGTRLTVT.

The chain has TRBV29-1 and TRBJ2-2, with TRBD2 as a possible D gene (6 bases). Germline V gives CDR1 SQVTM, CDR2 ANQGSEA. The CDR3 is 14 amino acids. V lost 0 bases and J lost 7, with 12 bases in between. For the CDR3, the DNA is TGCAGCGTTGAAGAAAACAGGCGGGGCGGGGAGCTGTTTTTT. It is translated as CSVEENRRGGELFF.

By share, this clonotype counts as large. This chain connects TRBV7-9 to TRBJ2-5; 11 bases are a match to TRBD2. Germline trimming cut 5 bases from V and 1 base from J; bases unmatched to any gene: 3. The CDR3 totals 15 residues. The germline V gene has CDR1 SEHNR and CDR2 FQNEAQ (reference sequence). CDR3 coding DNA: TGTGCCAGCAGCAGGGGACTAGCGGCCCAAGAGACCCAGTACTTC. Encoded protein: CASSRGLAAQETQYF.

This clonotype has at least ten counts. Mismatch with germline at one junction end may stem from a read error. CDR3 loop: CASSLGPGTDTQYF. In nucleotides, the CDR3 is TGTGCCAGCAGCTTAGGGCCCGGCACAGATACGCAGTATTTT. V is TRBV12-3 or TRBV12-4 and J is TRBJ2-3; D is ambiguous. CDR3 length: 14 residues.

This clonotype was detected only a few times. The V call is TRBV20-1, the J call TRBJ2-7; perhaps TRBD1 as D (8 bases). The CDR3 has 13 residues. The germline V gene encodes CDR1 DFQATT and CDR2 SNEGSKA (reference sequence). Trimming left V 2 bases short and J 5 bases short, with 13 bases between. The CDR3 loop is CSARTGGVDEQYF. The CDR3 coding sequence is TGCAGTGCTAGAACAGGGGGGGTAGACGAGCAGTACTTC.

This clonotype was observed a handful of times. This sequence joins TRBV7-3 and TRBJ2-1; possible D gene TRBD2, 6 bases. V lost 0 bases and J 0 bases, leaving 21 bases between the germline ends. The CDR3 runs to 20 residues. Germline CDR1 SGHTA, CDR2 FQGTGA. CDR3 sequence reads: CASSLTVAGRMEGSYNEQFF. Written as DNA, the CDR3 is TGTGCCAGCAGCTTAACTGTGGCGGGACGAATGGAGGGCTCCTACAATGAGCAGTTCTTC.

The table lists this clonotype with many counts. The gene calls are TRBV5-1 and TRBJ2-7; D remains unclear. The CDR3 covers 13 residues. Trimming removed 0 bases at V and 3 bases at J, with 7 bases between. From germline, CDR1 is SGHRS and CDR2 YFSETQ. The CDR3 is CASSLVQNYEQYF. DNA of the CDR3: TGCGCCAGCAGCTTGGTTCAGAACTACGAGCAGTACTTC.

A word on this clonotype: A read error may be the cause here, since a much bigger clone is one base away. The chain has TRBV7-2 and TRBJ2-7; possibly TRBD2 for D (5 bases). The CDR3 length is 15 residues. Germline loops: CDR1 SGHTA, CDR2 FQGNSA. V lost 3 bases, J lost 2 bases, and 14 bases lay in between. CDR3 sequence (DNA): TGTGCCAGCAGCTTTGGCGCTAGCCGGACCTACGAGCAGTACTTC. It codes for CASSFGASRTYEQYF.

The V gene is TRBV5-1, the J gene TRBJ2-6; 14 bases are shared with TRBD2. Per germline, CDR1 SGHRS and CDR2 YFSETQ. Trimming cost V 3 bases and J 0 bases; bases outside gene matches: 5. CDR3 length: 19 residues. This CDR3 reads CASSWTSGGPISGANVLTF. The CDR3 DNA sequence: TGCGCCAGCAGCTGGACTAGCGGGGGGCCCATCTCTGGGGCCAACGTCCTGACTTTC.

Only a few counts were recorded for this clonotype. The V and J genes are TRBV12-3 or TRBV12-4 and TRBJ1-2; D is unresolved. This CDR3 contains 13 residues. V was shortened by 7 bases and J by 6 bases, with 15 bases between the two germline ends. CDR3 DNA: TGTGCCAGCACCCCCAGTGAAAATAATGGCTACACCTTC. Translated: CASTPSENNGYTF.

This clonotype was observed many times. This CDR3 reads CASSTRGGSNEQYF. CDR3 nucleotides: TGTGCCAGCAGTACCCGAGGGGGTTCAAACGAGCAGTACTTC. The V call is TRBV12-3 or TRBV12-4, the J call TRBJ2-7; possibly TRBD1 for D (6 bases). The CDR3 has 14 residues. Deletions cut 5 bases from V and 5 bases from J, with 16 bases between.

This sequence joins TRBV4-1 and TRBJ2-7; D unclear. Germline CDR1 MGHRA, CDR2 YSYEKL. V lost 0 bases, J lost 2 bases, and 8 bases lay in between. The CDR3 sequence is 14 residues long. CDR3 bases: TGCGCCAGCAGCCAAGAGAGAGGTCCCTACGAGCAGTACTTC. The encoded protein is CASSQERGPYEQYF.

The table lists this clonotype with a few counts. This chain joins TRBV15 and TRBJ2-5, with D perhaps TRBD1 or TRBD2 (5 bases each). V lost 1 base to trimming and J lost 9 bases, with 18 bases between them. CDR3 length: 15 residues. Germline V CDR1 and CDR2: LNHNV, YYDKDF (reference sequence). The CDR3 sequence is CATSRAQYGEGAQYF. The CDR3 DNA sequence: TGTGCCACCAGCAGAGCCCAATACGGGGAAGGGGCCCAGTACTTC.

This clonotype was counted a few times. V gene TRBV10-3 combines with J gene TRBJ1-2; a possible D gene is TRBD1 (6 bases). The CDR3 totals 16 residues. Trimming took 6 bases from V and 7 from J, leaving 24 bases between them. Germline lookup yields CDR1 ENHRY and CDR2 SYGVKD. The CDR3 is CAIRARDIGGLSGYTF. DNA for the CDR3: TGTGCCATCAGAGCAAGGGACATCGGGGGGTTGTCTGGCTACACCTTC.

The table lists this clonotype with a count of one. The chain uses TRBV9 and TRBJ2-3, with D perhaps given as TRBD1 or TRBD2 (6 bases each). Germline V gene sequence: CDR1 SGDLS, CDR2 YYNGEE. The CDR3 has 17 residues. Between the trimmed V and J ends, which lost 4 bases and 6 bases, there was a span of 24 bases. DNA of the CDR3: TGTGCCAGCAGCCCATTAGGGGGGACGGGAGCTTGGGATACGCAGTATTTT. As protein: CASSPLGGTGAWDTQYF.

This clonotype was counted only a few times. The chain combines TRBV4-2 with TRBJ2-7; 10 positions match TRBD2. The CDR3 consists of 16 residues. Trimming removed 0 bases from V and 3 bases from J; junction bases left unmatched: 5. Germline V CDR1 and CDR2: LGHNA, YNFKEQ. The DNA of the CDR3 is TGTGCCAGCAGCCAAGATCCTGAGCGGGGGGGCTACGAGCAGTACTTC. This translates into CASSQDPERGGYEQYF.

Only a few counts were recorded for this clonotype. The rearrangement joins TRBV20-1 to TRBJ1-5, with 7 bases lining up with TRBD1. Germline V gives CDR1 DFQATT, CDR2 SNEGSKA (reference sequence). With V trimmed by 1 base and J by 4 bases, 4 bases remained unmatched. The CDR3 extends over 14 amino acids. Written as DNA, the CDR3 is TGCAGTGCTAGAGGGGGACAGAATAATCAGCCCCAGCATTTT. This encodes CSARGGQNNQPQHF.

As regards this clonotype: A read error is possible here, since a much larger clone lies one base away. This chain uses TRBV7-6 with TRBJ2-7, with D possibly being TRBD1 (6 bases). CDR1 and CDR2 from the germline V gene are SGHVS and FNYEAQ. The CDR3 runs to 13 residues. The CDR3: CASSLIQGDEHYF. Here the CDR3 DNA reads TGTGCCAGCAGCTTAATACAGGGTGACGAGCACTACTTC.

This clonotype showed up just a few times. This CDR3 is CASRRDRESTEAFF. The CDR3, as DNA: TGCGCCAGCAGAAGAGACAGGGAATCCACTGAAGCTTTCTTT. This chain uses TRBV10-2 with TRBJ1-1; 7 bases are shared with TRBD1. This CDR3 has 14 residues. Trimming cost V 6 bases and J 4 bases; bases outside gene matches: 8. In germline, CDR1 is WSHSY, CDR2 SAAADI.

This clonotype was counted only a few times. This chain joins TRBV12-3 or TRBV12-4 and TRBJ1-2; the match to TRBD1 covers 10 bases. J lost 8 bases, V lost 8 bases, and 2 bases had no gene match. This CDR3 spans 11 amino acids. CDR3 sequence reads: CASGQGGGYTF. The CDR3 nucleotides read TGTGCCAGCGGACAGGGGGGAGGCTACACCTTC.

This clonotype was seen a handful of times. The rearrangement joins TRBV5-1 to TRBJ2-7; 8 bases match TRBD2. With V trimmed by 2 bases and J by 5 bases, 12 bases remained unmatched. Germline V lookup: CDR1 SGHRS, CDR2 YFSETQ. The CDR3 is 16 amino acids. The CDR3 bases are TGCGCCAGCAGCTTTGGAGGGACTAGGGGGTCAGACGAGCAGTACTTC. Translating it yields CASSFGGTRGSDEQYF.

J is TRBJ1-4 and V is TRBV20-1; tentative D call: TRBD1 (5 bases). Germline V lookup: CDR1 DFQATT, CDR2 SNEGSKA (reference sequence). V was cut by 0 bases and J by 8 bases, with 16 bases left in between. This CDR3 is built from 15 residues. DNA of the CDR3: TGCAGTGCTAGAGATGAAGGGACCGGACGGGAAAAACTGTTTTTT. Translated: CSARDEGTGREKLFF.